The source of this TCR beta chain is a study of T cells in Graves' hyperthyroidism and ophthalmopathy. This clonotype was recorded at least ten times. RNA transcripts provided the source from which TCR beta CDR3 regions were amplified. TCR CDR3 underwent first-round RT-PCR with the HTBI primer set. TCRdb reanalysed the multiplex PCR reads using MiXCR and keeps one entry per CDR3 protein. The table lists about 95,000 distinct CDR3 sequences, approximately 39% of them singletons. The CDR3 length is 14 residues. Germline V gene data show CDR1 as SGHRS and CDR2 as YFSETQ. V was trimmed by 4 bases and J by 0 bases, leaving 11 bases between them. Across 18 months, stable Graves' hyperthyroidism was marked by no progression to ophthalmopathy. Uncontrolled infections, other autoimmune diseases, pregnancy or lactation led to exclusion of patients. Based on clinical symptoms, serum thyroxine and TRAb, thyroid ultrasound and orbital computed tomography, diagnoses were reached.

The sample was peripheral blood or thyroid tissue (not recorded which). This sequence joins TRBV5-1 and TRBJ2-7; D unresolved. The receptor was derived from a woman in her twenties or thirties with Graves' hyperthyroidism. The CDR3 sequence: CASSATVGSYEQYF. The DNA for the CDR3 is TGCGCCAGCAGCGCAACGGTCGGCTCCTACGAGCAGTACTTC.